These 18 T cell receptor beta chains share one sample of origin, sequenced in a study of blood T cell repertoires in COVID-19. TCRdb's table, derived via immunoSEQ multiplex PCR, lists solely in-frame clones and lacks some. The sample holds approximately 200,000 clones, roughly four fifths seen once. Sequenced material: peripheral blood. These receptors all come from a woman aged 30 to 39 with acute or convalescent COVID-19.

The chain has TRBV5-1 and TRBJ1-3; no firm D call. Trimming pared 4 bases from V and 2 bases from J, leaving 10 bases between. Germline values: CDR1 SGHRS, CDR2 YFSETQ. The CDR3 has 14 residues. CDR3 residues: CASSADNPGNTIYF. DNA of the CDR3: TGCGCCAGCAGCGCAGACAACCCTGGAAACACCATATATTTT.

CDR3 coding DNA: TGTGCCACCCAGTCATACTATGGCTACACCTTC. This gives the protein CATQSYYGYTF. The chain recombines TRBV28 with TRBJ1-2, with D unclear. V was cut by 10 bases and J by 3 bases, with 9 bases left in between. CDR1 MDHEN and CDR2 SYDVKM come from the germline V gene. The CDR3 is made up of 11 amino acids.

The sample holds a few counts of this clone. The same CDR3 is also encoded by other DNA sequences in this sample. The chain is built from TRBV5-1 and TRBJ1-2, with TRBD1 matching over 9 bases. J gave up 8 bases and V 4 bases, and 6 bases lay outside the gene matches. The CDR3 sequence is 13 residues long. CDR1 is SGHRS, CDR2 YFSETQ, per germline. DNA for the CDR3: TGCGCCAGCAGCCCGGGACAGGGAGGGGGCTACACCTTC. Amino acid sequence: CASSPGQGGGYTF.

The chain has TRBV19 and TRBJ2-3, with 8 nucleotides matching TRBD2. Germline assignment: CDR1 LNHDA and CDR2 SQIVND (reference sequence). The CDR3 spans 16 residues. V dropped 3 bases and J dropped 1; count of bases not matched to a gene: 6. The CDR3 DNA reads TGTGCCAGTAGTATTTTCCAGACTAGCGGCACAGATACGCAGTATTTT. Its translation: CASSIFQTSGTDTQYF.

The V call is TRBV6-2 or TRBV6-3, the J call TRBJ2-1, with 11 nucleotides matching TRBD2. Germline CDR1 reads MNHEY; CDR2 reads SVGEGT. V lost 4 bases, J lost 5 bases, and 7 bases stayed unmatched. The CDR3 loop spans 16 amino acids. CDR3 DNA sequence: TGTGCCAGCAGTTTTGAGCTAGCGGGGGGCCACAATGAGCAGTTCTTC. Encoded protein: CASSFELAGGHNEQFF.

The J gene is TRBJ2-7, the V gene TRBV9; 14 bases are shared with TRBD2. Germline CDR1 and CDR2: SGDLS and YYNGEE. The ends lost 1 base at V and 4 bases at J; junction bases unmatched: 10. CDR3 length equals 18 residues. The CDR3 region is CASSVQTGTSGSTYEQYF. The CDR3 DNA sequence: TGTGCCAGCAGCGTACAAACCGGGACTAGCGGGAGCACGTACGAGCAGTACTTC.

The rearrangement links TRBV4-3 to TRBJ2-1, with 7 nucleotides matching TRBD2. The length of the CDR3 is 15 residues. Germline assignment: CDR1 LGHNA and CDR2 YSLEER. J gave up 4 bases and V 1 base, and 4 bases lay outside the gene matches. The CDR3 DNA reads as TGCGCCAGCAGCCAAGTTGCTAGCGGATACAATGAGCAGTTCTTC. It encodes CASSQVASGYNEQFF.

The genes are TRBV15 and TRBJ2-7; 8 bases align to TRBD2. The length of the CDR3 is 15 residues. The V gene end was trimmed by 8 bases and the J gene end by 6 bases; junction bases not matched to a gene: 15. Per the germline V gene, CDR1 is LNHNV and CDR2 is YYDKDF (reference sequence). The CDR3 DNA reads TGTGCCACCGAAGCACCGGGCGGGAGGAGGTCCGAGCAGTACTTC. This gives the protein CATEAPGGRRSEQYF.

In this sample, this clone turned up a few times. This rearrangement joins TRBV30 to TRBJ2-7, with 7 bases identical to TRBD1. Germline values: CDR1 GTSNPN, CDR2 SVGIG (reference sequence). The trim removed 0 bases at V and 6 bases at J, leaving 8 bases unmatched. This CDR3 is built from 14 residues. CDR3 in amino acids: CAWSVQGPAAEQYF. CDR3 nucleotides: TGTGCCTGGAGTGTACAGGGGCCGGCGGCCGAGCAGTACTTC.

V usage is TRBV6-2 or TRBV6-3 and J usage is TRBJ2-7; D perhaps matches TRBD1 (6 bases). The V and J ends lost 2 bases and 2 bases respectively, with 16 bases between them. CDR3 length: 16 residues. Germline loops: CDR1 MNHEY, CDR2 SVGEGT. The CDR3 is CASSYAMGHGPYEQYF. CDR3 nucleotides: TGTGCCAGCAGTTACGCGATGGGACACGGTCCCTACGAGCAGTACTTC.

The V and J genes are TRBV28 and TRBJ1-1, with no clear D. CDR1 and CDR2 (germline): MDHEN, SYDVKM. Trimming took 5 bases from V and 5 from J, leaving 15 bases between them. The CDR3 sequence is 14 residues long. CDR3 amino acids: CASSDDRVWTEAFF. In DNA form, the CDR3 reads TGTGCCAGCAGTGACGATCGGGTATGGACTGAAGCTTTCTTT.

V and J are TRBV3-1 (or the pseudogene TRBV3-2) and TRBJ1-4; D ambiguous. Germline V gene sequence: CDR1 LGHDT, CDR2 YNNKEL (reference sequence). V was trimmed by 1 base and J by 0 bases, leaving 9 bases between them. The CDR3 consists of 16 residues. CDR3 loop: CASSQVALATNEKLFF. The CDR3 region has the DNA TGTGCCAGCAGCCAAGTGGCCCTTGCAACTAATGAAAAACTGTTTTTT.

J is TRBJ1-4 and V is TRBV5-1; 7 nucleotides agree with TRBD1. The CDR3 sequence is 18 residues long. J was trimmed by 6 bases and V by 4 bases; bases with no gene match: 18. The germline V gene encodes CDR1 SGHRS and CDR2 YFSETQ. The CDR3 DNA reads TGCGCCAGCAGCCTGCTGTGGGACAGTAATAAGCCGTATGAAAAACTGTTTTTT. Protein sequence: CASSLLWDSNKPYEKLFF.

This clone was observed a single time. CDR3 sequence: CASSLKFLGTGQGNEQFF. DNA for the CDR3: TGTGCCAGCAGCTTAAAATTTTTAGGGACAGGTCAGGGCAATGAGCAGTTCTTC. The V and J genes are TRBV11-2 and TRBJ2-1, with TRBD1 matching 8 bases. CDR3 length: 18 residues. The germline V gene encodes CDR1 SGHAT and CDR2 FQNNGV. V shed 2 bases and J 6 bases; nucleotides not matched to a gene: 15.

The J gene is TRBJ1-1, the V gene TRBV6-5; possible D gene TRBD1, 5 bases. The germline V gene has CDR1 MNHEY and CDR2 SVGAGI. The CDR3 sequence is 15 residues long. Deletions cut 4 bases from V and 4 bases from J, with 16 bases between. This CDR3 reads CASSSRGFGGTEAFF. The CDR3 nucleotides are TGTGCCAGCAGTTCCCGGGGGTTCGGAGGCACTGAAGCTTTCTTT.

The rearrangement joins TRBV12-3 or TRBV12-4 to TRBJ1-1, with D possibly being TRBD1 (6 bases). The CDR3 spans 12 residues. With 4 bases removed from V and 7 bases from J, the gap between germline ends came to 10 bases. In DNA, the CDR3 is TGTGCCAGCAGTTCAGACAGGATTGAAGCTTTCTTT. Translation gives CASSSDRIEAFF.

The chain has TRBV5-1 and TRBJ2-7, with a tentative D call TRBD1 (8 bases). This CDR3 has 13 residues. Germline lookup yields CDR1 SGHRS and CDR2 YFSETQ. Trimming stripped 4 bases from V and 3 bases from J, with 11 bases between. The CDR3 is CASSSGTGYEQYF. The CDR3 DNA is TGCGCCAGCAGCAGCGGGACAGGCTACGAGCAGTACTTC. Variable domain in full (rest from reference TRBV5-1 and TRBJ2-7): KAGVTQTPRYLIKTRGQQVTLSCSPISGHRSVSWYQQTPGQGLQFLFEYFSETQRNKGNFPGRFSGRQFSNSRSEMNVSTLELGDSALYLCASSSGTGYEQYFGPGTRLTVT.

The chain carries TRBV7-2 and TRBJ1-2, with 7 bases identical to TRBD1. Germline CDR1 SGHTA, CDR2 FQGNSA. V trimming: 3 bases; J trimming: 6 bases; junction bases outside the gene matches: 4. The CDR3 is made up of 13 amino acids. The CDR3 DNA follows: TGTGCCAGCAGCTTTGGCAGGGGGGATGGCTACACCTTC. This sequence encodes CASSFGRGDGYTF. The full variable domain, completed using reference TRBV7-2 and TRBJ1-2, is GAGVSQSPSNKVTEKGKDVELRCDPISGHTALYWYRQSLGQGLEFLIYFQGNSAPDKSGLPSDRFSAERTGGSVSTLTIQRTQQEDSAVYLCASSFGRGDGYTFGSGTRLTVV.